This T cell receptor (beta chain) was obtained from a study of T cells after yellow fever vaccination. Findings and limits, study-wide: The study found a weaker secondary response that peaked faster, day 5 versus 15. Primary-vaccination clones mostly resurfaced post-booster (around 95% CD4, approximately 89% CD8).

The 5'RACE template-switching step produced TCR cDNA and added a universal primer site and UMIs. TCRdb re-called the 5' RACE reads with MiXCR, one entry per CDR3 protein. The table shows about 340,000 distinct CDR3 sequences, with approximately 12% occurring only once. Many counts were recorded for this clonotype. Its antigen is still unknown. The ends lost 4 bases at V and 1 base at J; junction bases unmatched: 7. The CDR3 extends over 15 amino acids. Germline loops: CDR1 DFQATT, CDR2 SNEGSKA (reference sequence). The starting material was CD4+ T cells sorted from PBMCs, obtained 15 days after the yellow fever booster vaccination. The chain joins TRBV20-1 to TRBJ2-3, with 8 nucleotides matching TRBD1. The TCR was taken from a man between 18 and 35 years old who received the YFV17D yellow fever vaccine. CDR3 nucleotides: TGCAGTGCTAACTCGATGACAGGGGGCACAGATACGCAGTATTTT. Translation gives CSANSMTGGTDTQYF.